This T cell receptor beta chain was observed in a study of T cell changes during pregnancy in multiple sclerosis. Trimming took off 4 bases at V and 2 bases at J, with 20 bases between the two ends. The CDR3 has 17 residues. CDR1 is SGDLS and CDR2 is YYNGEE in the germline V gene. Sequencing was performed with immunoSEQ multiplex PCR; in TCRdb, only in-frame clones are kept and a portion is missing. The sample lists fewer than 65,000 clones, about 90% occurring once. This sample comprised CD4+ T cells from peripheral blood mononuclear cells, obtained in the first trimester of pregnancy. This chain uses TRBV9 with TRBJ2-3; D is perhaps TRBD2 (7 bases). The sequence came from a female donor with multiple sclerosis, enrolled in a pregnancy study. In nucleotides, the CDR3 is TGTGCCAGCAGCTCCCGCGGGGGCTACAGTAACACAGATACGCAGTATTTT. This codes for CASSSRGGYSNTDTQYF.